This TCR beta chain was captured in a study of cytomegalovirus exposure and HLA in healthy donors. For the study at large: Some 85 million unique TCRs from HLA-typed donors were held in an early data release. Study-level results: Later work found that TCR association rates differed between HLA loci; DRB1 had the most and HLA-C the fewest.

A word on this clone: Its matching antigen is unknown.

The PCR was carried out with 60 Vbeta primers and 13 Jbeta primers. Some clones are missing from TCRdb's copy, which holds only in-frame ones; the method was immunoSEQ multiplex PCR. The sample lists some 160,000 clones, over 80% occurring once. Trimming took 4 bases from V and 1 from J; bases not matched to a gene: 1. Germline CDR1 is SQVTM and CDR2 is ANQGSEA. This CDR3 comprises 13 residues. What was sequenced was PBMCs. The sequence derives from a male donor in good health and CMV-seronegative. This sequence joins TRBV29-1 and TRBJ1-1; 9 nucleotides align to TRBD1. The CDR3 reads CSVATGGNTEAFF. For the CDR3, the DNA is TGCAGCGTTGCGACAGGGGGGAACACTGAAGCTTTCTTT.